This entry concerns a single T cell receptor (beta chain). Its antigen is still unknown. This record comes from a study of cytomegalovirus exposure and HLA in healthy donors. Study context: Later analysis reported that the roughly 130 validation repertoires shared the platform of the roughly 710 first-cohort repertoires. The study, taken as a whole, reports: As confirmed in vitro, a few CMV-associated chains were specific for CMV antigens. Among TCR beta chains, those listed as cytomegalovirus-associated numbered some 170.

It was the roughly 130-subject validation cohort, separate from the approximately 680-subject first cohort, to which the donors belonged. CDR1 and CDR2 from the germline V gene are SQVTM and ANQGSEA. The V end lost 1 base, the J end lost 8 bases, and 14 bases lay between the germline ends. The CDR3 extends over 13 amino acids. Sequencing used immunoSEQ multiplex PCR; TCRdb keeps in-frame clones, though not all of them. The sample records approximately 56,000 clones, around nine tenths being singletons. The sequence was obtained from a man between 18 and 35 years old in good health and CMV-seronegative. Material: PBMCs. V usage is TRBV29-1 and J usage is TRBJ1-1; D is possibly TRBD1 (6 bases). As DNA, the CDR3 is TGCAGCGTTGAAGTTCCAACAGGGTTAGAAGCTTTCTTT. Its translation is CSVEVPTGLEAFF.